These 27 T cell receptor beta chains were sequenced from one sample in a study of blood T cell repertoires in COVID-19. Sequencing used immunoSEQ multiplex PCR; TCRdb keeps in-frame clones, though not all of them. This table holds some 150,000 clones, 91% found once. The sequenced material came from peripheral blood. These receptor sequences come from a man aged 50 to 59 with acute or convalescent COVID-19.

The rearrangement joins TRBV6-2 or TRBV6-3 to TRBJ1-1; TRBD1 is a possible D gene (5 bases). The CDR3 has 15 amino acids. CDR1 is MNHEY, CDR2 SVGEGT, per germline. V dropped 0 bases and J dropped 8 bases, with 16 bases sitting between them. This CDR3 reads CASSYSGRVIAEAFF. DNA of the CDR3: TGTGCCAGCAGTTACTCGGGCAGGGTCATTGCAGAAGCTTTCTTT.

This rearrangement joins TRBV7-9 to TRBJ1-1, with TRBD1 matching 9 bases. Germline values: CDR1 SEHNR, CDR2 FQNEAQ (reference sequence). With V trimmed by 1 base and J by 11 bases, 5 bases remained unmatched. The length of the CDR3 is 13 residues. In DNA, the CDR3 is TGTGCCAGCAGCTTAGGGGACAGGGACGTTGCTTTCTTT. Translation: CASSLGDRDVAFF.

In this sample, this clone turned up once. The chain joins TRBV2 to TRBJ1-4; tentatively, D is TRBD1 (6 bases). Germline-derived CDR1 and CDR2 are SNHLY and FYNNEI. With 6 bases removed from V and 0 bases from J, the gap between germline ends came to 14 bases. The CDR3 extends over 16 amino acids. The CDR3 protein is CASRKDSYSTNEKLFF. The CDR3 DNA reads TGTGCCAGCAGGAAGGACAGTTACTCAACTAATGAAAAACTGTTTTTT.

V is TRBV7-8 and J is TRBJ2-7, with 9 nucleotides matching TRBD1. This CDR3 spans 16 amino acids. Trimming removed 3 bases from V and 0 bases from J; junction bases left unmatched: 6. The V gene's germline CDR1 is SGHVS and CDR2 FQNEAQ. The CDR3 is CASSLDRGPSSYEQYV. In DNA form, the CDR3 reads TGTGCCAGCAGCTTGGACAGGGGACCGAGCTCCTACGAGCAGTACGTC.

This clone was seen a handful of times. The genes are TRBV5-1 and TRBJ2-2; 8 bases are a match to TRBD1. Per germline, CDR1 SGHRS and CDR2 YFSETQ. V lost 5 bases and J lost 3; bases outside the gene matches: 3. The CDR3 is 14 residues long. As DNA, the CDR3 is TGCGCCAGCAGGAAACAGGGGGACACCGGGGAGCTGTTTTTT. Translating it yields CASRKQGDTGELFF.

The chain carries TRBV7-9 and TRBJ2-2; D is perhaps TRBD2 (5 bases). Trimming removed 5 bases at V and 1 base at J, with 17 bases between. CDR1 is SEHNR, CDR2 FQNEAQ, per germline (reference sequence). The CDR3 is 17 amino acids. Here the CDR3 reads CASSQLGLAENTGELFF. The CDR3 DNA is TGTGCCAGCAGCCAACTAGGTCTAGCTGAGAACACCGGGGAGCTGTTTTTT.

The rearrangement joins TRBV7-2 to TRBJ2-2, with a possible D match to TRBD1 (5 bases). Trimming pared 1 base from V and 4 bases from J, leaving 13 bases between. Germline CDR1 and CDR2: SGHTA and FQGNSA. CDR3 length equals 16 residues. The chain's CDR3 is CASSLGQPSATGELFF. For the CDR3, the DNA is TGTGCCAGCAGCTTAGGACAGCCCTCTGCCACCGGGGAGCTGTTTTTT. Filled out from reference TRBV7-2 and TRBJ2-2, the complete variable domain reads GAGVSQSPSNKVTEKGKDVELRCDPISGHTALYWYRQSLGQGLEFLIYFQGNSAPDKSGLPSDRFSAERTGGSVSTLTIQRTQQEDSAVYLCASSLGQPSATGELFFGEGSRLTVL.

The chain employs TRBV5-4 and TRBJ1-5; possible D gene TRBD1, 5 bases. V was clipped by 3 bases and J by 1 base, with 17 bases between them. Germline V gives CDR1 SGHNT, CDR2 YYREEE (reference sequence). The CDR3 totals 17 residues. In nucleotides, the CDR3 is TGTGCCAGCAGCTACAATAAGGGCAGGGCGAGCAATCAGCCCCAGCATTTT. Translation gives CASSYNKGRASNQPQHF.

This clone was found once. CDR3 region: CASSETQGALVEKLFF. Here the CDR3 DNA reads TGTGCCAGCAGTGAGACACAGGGGGCTCTAGTTGAAAAACTGTTTTTT. The rearrangement links TRBV6-1 to TRBJ1-4; the match to TRBD1 covers 9 bases. The J segment lost 7 bases and the V segment lost 3 bases, leaving 9 bases of the junction unmatched. This CDR3 spans 16 amino acids. Germline V gene sequence: CDR1 MNHNS, CDR2 SASEGT.

V and J are TRBV29-1 and TRBJ2-5; 7 nucleotides align to TRBD2. Germline V gene sequence: CDR1 SQVTM, CDR2 ANQGSEA. The CDR3 is 14 residues long. J was trimmed by 5 bases and V by 6 bases; bases with no gene match: 12. The CDR3 DNA reads TGCAGCGTATGGACCGGCGGGGGTTTGGAGACCCAGTACTTC. Protein product: CSVWTGGGLETQYF.

The chain couples TRBV5-1 to TRBJ1-3, with D perhaps TRBD1 (5 bases). The CDR3 is 17 amino acids. Deletions cut 0 bases from V and 2 bases from J, with 15 bases between. Per the germline V gene, CDR1 is SGHRS and CDR2 is YFSETQ. The CDR3 sequence: CASSLGGLRFTGNTIYF. Written as DNA, the CDR3 is TGCGCCAGCAGCTTGGGGGGACTGCGTTTTACTGGAAACACCATATATTTT.

The chain uses TRBV10-3 and TRBJ2-4; TRBD2 is a possible D gene (7 bases). V lost 10 bases and J lost 6, with 13 bases in between. The CDR3 has 12 residues. Germline V gene lookup returns CDR1 ENHRY and CDR2 SYGVKD. The CDR3, as DNA: TGTGCCACCCTAGGGGGGGCAAACATTCAGTACTTC. Translating it yields CATLGGANIQYF.

The chain has TRBV6-5 and TRBJ1-6; maybe TRBD1 (5 bases). The ends were cut back, 7 bases at V and 1 base at J, with 8 bases in the middle. CDR1 MNHEY and CDR2 SVGAGI come from the germline V gene. The CDR3 is 14 residues long. In nucleotides, the CDR3 is TGTGCCAGCATGGGGGGTTCCTATAATTCACCCCTCCACTTT. It codes for CASMGGSYNSPLHF.

This sequence joins TRBV3-1 (or the pseudogene TRBV3-2) and TRBJ2-2; 9 bases align to TRBD2. There are 15 residues in the CDR3. Looked up from germline, CDR1 is LGHDT and CDR2 is YNNKEL (reference sequence). Trimming removed 0 bases from V and 8 bases from J; junction bases left unmatched: 4. The CDR3 DNA sequence: TGTGCCAGCAGCCAAGACCCCAGCGGGAGGGGGGAGCTGTTTTTT. This translates into CASSQDPSGRGELFF.

This clone is a singleton in its sample. This chain uses TRBV5-1 with TRBJ1-2; 10 bases align to TRBD1. Trimming removed 0 bases from V and 5 bases from J; junction bases left unmatched: 4. The CDR3 length is 15 residues. Germline CDR1 reads SGHRS; CDR2 reads YFSETQ. The CDR3 spells CASSLEGTGDYGYTF. CDR3 DNA sequence: TGCGCCAGCAGCTTGGAAGGGACAGGGGATTATGGCTACACCTTC.

The chain joins TRBV7-9 to TRBJ1-2; TRBD1 matches 8 bases. The CDR3 spans 13 residues. V was pared by 5 bases and J by 4 bases, with 3 bases of the junction left unmatched. Looked up from germline, CDR1 is SEHNR and CDR2 is FQNEAQ (reference sequence). This chain's CDR3 is CASSLRGLYGYTF. DNA for the CDR3: TGTGCCAGCAGCCTCAGGGGGCTCTATGGCTACACCTTC.

The V and J genes are TRBV6-2 or TRBV6-3 and TRBJ1-6, with D perhaps TRBD1 (5 bases). The length of the CDR3 is 15 residues. V lost 6 bases, J lost 7 bases, and 16 bases lay in between. CDR1 is MNHEY, CDR2 SVGEGT, per germline. For the CDR3, the DNA is TGTGCCAGCAGCCTAGCCGGGACTAAAAATTCACCCCTCCACTTT. It encodes CASSLAGTKNSPLHF.

V is TRBV9 and J is TRBJ2-2; TRBD1 matches at 8 bases. Unmatched junction bases numbered 9, after V lost 3 bases and J lost 2 bases. Germline-derived CDR1 and CDR2 are SGDLS and YYNGEE. This CDR3 comprises 17 residues. The CDR3 nucleotides are TGTGCCAGCAGCGCTCGAAGGACAGGGAGTAACACCGGGGAGCTGTTTTTT. This encodes CASSARRTGSNTGELFF. The full variable domain, completed using reference TRBV9 and TRBJ2-2, is DSGVTQTPKHLITATGQRVTLRCSPRSGDLSVYWYQQSLDQGLQFLIQYYNGEERAKGNILERFSAQQFPDLHSELNLSSLELGDSALYFCASSARRTGSNTGELFFGEGSRLTVL.

The rearrangement joins TRBV6-5 to TRBJ1-1, with a weak D call TRBD1 (5 bases). V shed 11 bases and J shed 3 bases, with 13 bases lying between them. Germline CDR1 MNHEY, CDR2 SVGAGI. This CDR3 is built from 12 residues. The CDR3 loop reads CASRGGHTEAFF. CDR3 nucleotides: TGTGCCTCACGGGGGGGACACACTGAAGCTTTCTTT.

The rearrangement uses TRBV30 and TRBJ1-5; D is unclear. The CDR3 contains 13 residues. The V gene's germline CDR1 is GTSNPN and CDR2 SVGIG (reference sequence). Trimming took off 0 bases at V and 3 bases at J, with 6 bases between the two ends. The CDR3 spells CAWSVQINQPQHF. CDR3 nucleotides: TGTGCCTGGAGTGTACAGATCAATCAGCCCCAGCATTTT.

The J gene is TRBJ2-2, the V gene TRBV14; 8 bases agree with TRBD2. Germline CDR1 reads SGHDN; CDR2 reads FVKESK. The CDR3 is 15 residues long. V was pared by 2 bases and J by 4 bases, with 3 bases of the junction left unmatched. Written as DNA, the CDR3 is TGTGCCAGCAGCCAAATGCGGGGGGCCACCGGGGAGCTGTTTTTT. Amino acid sequence: CASSQMRGATGELFF.

V and J are TRBV5-8 and TRBJ1-2; D perhaps matches TRBD1 (6 bases). Germline V gene data show CDR1 as SGHTS and CDR2 as YDEGEE. The CDR3 runs to 13 residues. Between the trimmed V and J ends, which lost 6 bases and 4 bases, there was a span of 13 bases. CDR3 sequence: CASTGQGGYGYTF. The CDR3 DNA is TGTGCCAGCACGGGACAAGGGGGCTATGGCTACACCTTC.

The genes are TRBV4-1 and TRBJ1-1; D is undetermined. Trimming cost V 0 bases and J 1 base, with 12 bases left between them. Germline values: CDR1 MGHRA, CDR2 YSYEKL. The CDR3 length is 16 residues. The CDR3 loop is CASSQDPRSRNTEAFF. The CDR3 DNA reads as TGCGCCAGCAGCCAAGATCCTCGGAGCCGGAACACTGAAGCTTTCTTT.

The chain joins TRBV6-5 to TRBJ1-1; D gene uncertain. The CDR3 runs 16 residues. Trimming shortened V by 2 bases and J by 0 bases, and 13 bases separated the two germline ends. The V gene's germline CDR1 is MNHEY and CDR2 SVGAGI. CDR3 loop: CASSYALGGMNTEAFF. The DNA for the CDR3 is TGTGCCAGCAGTTACGCCCTCGGAGGCATGAACACTGAAGCTTTCTTT.

The chain links TRBV10-3 to TRBJ1-5; the D gene is possibly TRBD1 (5 bases). CDR1 is ENHRY, CDR2 SYGVKD, per germline. Trimming stripped 0 bases from V and 7 bases from J, with 10 bases between. The CDR3 runs 14 residues. DNA for the CDR3: TGTGCCATCAGTGAGTCGGGGGGGGGACAGCCCCAGCATTTT. This encodes CAISESGGGQPQHF.

V usage is TRBV18 and J usage is TRBJ1-1, with D uncertain. Germline-derived CDR1 and CDR2 are KGHSH and LQKENI. The length of the CDR3 is 15 residues. V was clipped by 3 bases and J by 0 bases, with 11 bases between them. In DNA, the CDR3 is TGTGCCAGCTCACCGTTTCAGAATTTGAACACTGAAGCTTTCTTT. Translation gives CASSPFQNLNTEAFF.

The chain has TRBV23-1 and TRBJ2-2; 16 positions agree with TRBD2. TRBV23-1 is flagged as an ORF with uncertain function. V trimming: 0 bases; J trimming: 6 bases; junction bases outside the gene matches: 13. This CDR3 is 21 amino acids long. CDR3 loop: CASSQSGIRGTSGREAGELFF. CDR3 coding DNA: TGCGCCAGCAGTCAATCAGGCATAAGAGGGACTAGCGGGAGGGAGGCCGGGGAGCTGTTTTTT.